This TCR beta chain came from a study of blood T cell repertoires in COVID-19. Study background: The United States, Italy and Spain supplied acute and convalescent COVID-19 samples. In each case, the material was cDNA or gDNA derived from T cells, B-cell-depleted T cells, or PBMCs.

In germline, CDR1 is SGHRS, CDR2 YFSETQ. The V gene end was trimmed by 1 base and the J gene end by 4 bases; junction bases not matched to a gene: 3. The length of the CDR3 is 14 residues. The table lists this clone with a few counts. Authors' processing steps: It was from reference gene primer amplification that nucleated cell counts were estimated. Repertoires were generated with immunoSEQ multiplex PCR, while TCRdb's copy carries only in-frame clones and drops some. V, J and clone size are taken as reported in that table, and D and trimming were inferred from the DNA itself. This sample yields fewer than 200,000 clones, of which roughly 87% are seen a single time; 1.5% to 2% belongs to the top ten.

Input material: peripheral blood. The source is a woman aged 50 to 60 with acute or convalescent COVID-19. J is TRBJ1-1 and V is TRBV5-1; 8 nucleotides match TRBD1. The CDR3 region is CASSLSGQGTEAFF. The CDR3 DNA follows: TGCGCCAGCAGCTTGAGCGGACAGGGCACTGAAGCTTTCTTT.